At least ten counts were recorded for the clone carrying this TCR beta chain. The sample comes from a study of T cells in Graves' hyperthyroidism and ophthalmopathy. Authors of the study amplified TCR beta CDR3 regions from RNA transcripts. When the TCR CDR3 underwent first-round RT-PCR, the HTBI primer set was used. TCRdb recomputed calls from the multiplex PCR reads with MiXCR, one row per CDR3 protein. The data hold over 500,000 distinct CDR3 sequences, with 12% to 15% observed a single time. CDR1 is SGHDT, CDR2 YYEEEE, per germline. CDR3 length: 14 residues. Trimming shortened V by 1 base and J by 3 bases, and 10 bases separated the two germline ends.

The sample consisted of blood. The rearrangement links TRBV5-6 to TRBJ1-1; the D gene is possibly TRBD1 (5 bases). The TCR originated in a middle-aged woman with Graves' hyperthyroidism. CDR3 nucleotides: TGTGCCAGCAGCTTGTTCTGGGGGGACACTGAAGCTTTCTTT. Amino acids: CASSLFWGDTEAFF.